This TCR beta chain stems from a study of blood T cell repertoires in COVID-19. Libraries were prepared by immunoSEQ multiplex PCR; TCRdb keeps only in-frame clonotypes and omits some of them. The table shows 150,000 or so clones, with roughly 89% occurring only once. This CDR3 has 15 amino acids. The germline V gene has CDR1 SGHNT and CDR2 YYREEE (reference sequence). V lost 4 bases to trimming and J lost 3 bases; unmatched junction nucleotides: 7. The sequence derives from a man aged 55 to 70 with active or convalescent COVID-19. The sequenced sample was peripheral blood. The chain has TRBV5-4 and TRBJ2-3; 8 nucleotides align to TRBD1. CDR3: CASSPDRGQTDTQYF. CDR3 in DNA: TGTGCCAGCAGCCCTGACAGGGGCCAGACAGATACGCAGTATTTT.